This TCR beta chain was sequenced during a study of T cells in localized non-small cell lung cancer. Study-wide results and caveats: It was uninvolved adjacent lung that showed the highest T cell clonality, exceeding tumor.

Trimming at V came to 2 bases and at J to 2 bases, leaving 7 bases not matched to a gene. CDR1 and CDR2 from the germline V gene are SGHVS and FQNEAQ. The CDR3 spans 16 residues. Data came from immunoSEQ multiplex PCR; TCRdb stores just in-frame clones and leaves some out. The data show fewer than 40,000 clones, around 90% seen once. This clone was recorded only once. The antigen is unknown. This receptor was identified in a man aged 35 to 69 with stage III lung adenocarcinoma. The chain carries TRBV7-8 and TRBJ2-7, with TRBD1 identical over 9 bases. The sample was peripheral blood mononuclear cells, taken before any cancer treatment. CDR3 sequence reads: CASSLSADRGAYEQYF. CDR3 sequence (DNA): TGTGCCAGCAGCTTATCCGCGGACAGGGGAGCCTACGAGCAGTACTTC.